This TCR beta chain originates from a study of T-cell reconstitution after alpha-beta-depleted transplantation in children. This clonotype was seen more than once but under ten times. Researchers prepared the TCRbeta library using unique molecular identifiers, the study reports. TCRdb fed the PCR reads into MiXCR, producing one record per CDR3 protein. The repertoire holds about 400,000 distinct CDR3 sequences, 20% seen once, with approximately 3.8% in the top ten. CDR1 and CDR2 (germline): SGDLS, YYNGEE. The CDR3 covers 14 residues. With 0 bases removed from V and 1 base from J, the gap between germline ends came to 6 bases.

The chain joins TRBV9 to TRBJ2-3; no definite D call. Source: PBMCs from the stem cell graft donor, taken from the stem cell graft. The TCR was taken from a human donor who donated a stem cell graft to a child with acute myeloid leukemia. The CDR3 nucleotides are TGTGCCAGCAGCGTAGACTTAGGCACAGATACGCAGTATTTT. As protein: CASSVDLGTDTQYF. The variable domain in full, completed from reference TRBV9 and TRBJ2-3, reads DSGVTQTPKHLITATGQRVTLRCSPRSGDLSVYWYQQSLDQGLQFLIQYYNGEERAKGNILERFSAQQFPDLHSELNLSSLELGDSALYFCASSVDLGTDTQYFGPGTRLTVL.